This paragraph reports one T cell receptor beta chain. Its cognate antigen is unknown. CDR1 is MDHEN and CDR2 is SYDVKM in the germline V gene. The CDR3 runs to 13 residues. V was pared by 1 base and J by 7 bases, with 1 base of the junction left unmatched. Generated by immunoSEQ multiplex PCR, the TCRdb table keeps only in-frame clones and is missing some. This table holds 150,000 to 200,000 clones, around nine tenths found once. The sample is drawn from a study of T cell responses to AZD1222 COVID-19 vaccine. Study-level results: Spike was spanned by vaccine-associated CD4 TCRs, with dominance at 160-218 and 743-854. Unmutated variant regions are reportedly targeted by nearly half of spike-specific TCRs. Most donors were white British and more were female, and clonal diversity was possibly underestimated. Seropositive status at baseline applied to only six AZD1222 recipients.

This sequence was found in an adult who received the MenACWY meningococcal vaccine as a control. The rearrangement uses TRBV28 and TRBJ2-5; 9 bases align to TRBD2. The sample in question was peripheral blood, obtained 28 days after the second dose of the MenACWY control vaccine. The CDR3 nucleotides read TGTGCCAGCAGTTTATTAGCGGGAGCGACCCAGTACTTC. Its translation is CASSLLAGATQYF.